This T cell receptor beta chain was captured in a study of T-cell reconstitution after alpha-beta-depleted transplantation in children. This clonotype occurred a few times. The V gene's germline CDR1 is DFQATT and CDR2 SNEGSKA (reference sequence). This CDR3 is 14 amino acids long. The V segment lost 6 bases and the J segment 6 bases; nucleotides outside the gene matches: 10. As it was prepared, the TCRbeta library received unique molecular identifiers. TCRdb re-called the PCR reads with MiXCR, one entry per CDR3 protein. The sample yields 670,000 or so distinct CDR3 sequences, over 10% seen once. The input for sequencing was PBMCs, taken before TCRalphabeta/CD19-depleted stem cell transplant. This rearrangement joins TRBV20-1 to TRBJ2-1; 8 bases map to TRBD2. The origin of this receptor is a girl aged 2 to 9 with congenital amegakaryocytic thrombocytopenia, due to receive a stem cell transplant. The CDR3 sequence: CSANLAGRINEQFF. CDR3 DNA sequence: TGCAGTGCAAACCTAGCGGGCCGAATCAATGAGCAGTTCTTC.